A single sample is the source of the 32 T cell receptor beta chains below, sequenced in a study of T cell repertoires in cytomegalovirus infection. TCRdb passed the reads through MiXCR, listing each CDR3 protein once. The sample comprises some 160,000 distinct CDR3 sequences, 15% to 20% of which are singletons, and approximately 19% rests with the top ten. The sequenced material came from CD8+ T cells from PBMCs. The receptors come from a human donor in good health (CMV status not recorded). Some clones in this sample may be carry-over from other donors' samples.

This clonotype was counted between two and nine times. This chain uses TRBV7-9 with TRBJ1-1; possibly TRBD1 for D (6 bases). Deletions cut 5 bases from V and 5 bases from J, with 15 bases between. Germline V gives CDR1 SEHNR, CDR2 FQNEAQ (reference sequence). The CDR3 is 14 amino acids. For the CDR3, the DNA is TGTGCCAGCAGCCGAGTAACAGGGTCGACTGAAGCTTTCTTT. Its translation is CASSRVTGSTEAFF. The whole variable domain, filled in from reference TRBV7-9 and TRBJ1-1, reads DTGVSQNPRHKITKRGQNVTFRCDPISEHNRLYWYRQTLGQGPEFLTYFQNEAQLEKSRLLSDRFSAERPKGSFSTLEIQRTEQGDSAMYLCASSRVTGSTEAFFGQGTRLTVV.

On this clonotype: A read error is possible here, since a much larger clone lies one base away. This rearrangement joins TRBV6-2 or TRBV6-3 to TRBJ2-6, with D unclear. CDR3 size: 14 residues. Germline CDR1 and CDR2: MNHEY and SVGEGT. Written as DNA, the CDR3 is TGTGACAGCAGTTCCCTAGCTGGGGCCAACGTCCTGACTTTC. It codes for CDSSSLAGANVLTF.

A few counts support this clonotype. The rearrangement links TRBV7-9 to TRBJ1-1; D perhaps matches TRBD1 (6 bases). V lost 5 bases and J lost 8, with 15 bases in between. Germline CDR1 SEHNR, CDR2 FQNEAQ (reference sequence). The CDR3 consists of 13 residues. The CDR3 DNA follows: TGTGCCAGCAGCGATACAGGGTTATCCGAAGCTTTCTTT. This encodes CASSDTGLSEAFF. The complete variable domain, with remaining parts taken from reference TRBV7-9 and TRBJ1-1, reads DTGVSQNPRHKITKRGQNVTFRCDPISEHNRLYWYRQTLGQGPEFLTYFQNEAQLEKSRLLSDRFSAERPKGSFSTLEIQRTEQGDSAMYLCASSDTGLSEAFFGQGTRLTVV.

In DNA form, the CDR3 reads TGTGCCAGCAGCTTAGGACGGGGGAACAATGAGCAGTTCTTC. Translating gives CASSLGRGNNEQFF. The chain combines TRBV11-2 with TRBJ2-1; D is perhaps TRBD2 (6 bases). Germline CDR1 SGHAT, CDR2 FQNNGV. CDR3 length: 14 residues. V gave up 1 base and J gave up 5 bases, with 9 bases separating them.

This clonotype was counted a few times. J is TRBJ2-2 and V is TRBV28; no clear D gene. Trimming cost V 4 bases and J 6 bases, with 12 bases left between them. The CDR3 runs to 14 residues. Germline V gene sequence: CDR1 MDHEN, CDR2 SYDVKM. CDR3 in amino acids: CASSSVLGSGELFF. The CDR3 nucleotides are TGTGCCAGCAGTTCCGTGTTGGGATCCGGGGAGCTGTTTTTT.

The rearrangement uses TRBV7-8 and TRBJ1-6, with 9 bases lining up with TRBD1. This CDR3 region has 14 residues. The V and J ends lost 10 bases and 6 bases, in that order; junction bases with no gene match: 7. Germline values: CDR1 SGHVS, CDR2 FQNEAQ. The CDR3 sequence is CAIPGQGSNSPLHF. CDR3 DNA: TGTGCCATCCCGGGACAGGGCAGTAATTCACCCCTCCACTTT.

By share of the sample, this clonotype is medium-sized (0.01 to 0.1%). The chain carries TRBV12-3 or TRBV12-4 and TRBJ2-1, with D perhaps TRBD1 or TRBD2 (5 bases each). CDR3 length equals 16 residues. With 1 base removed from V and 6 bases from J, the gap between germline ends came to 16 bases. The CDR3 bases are TGTGCCAGCAGTTTAGGATCTCGGGGCACAACCAATGAGCAGTTCTTC. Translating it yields CASSLGSRGTTNEQFF.

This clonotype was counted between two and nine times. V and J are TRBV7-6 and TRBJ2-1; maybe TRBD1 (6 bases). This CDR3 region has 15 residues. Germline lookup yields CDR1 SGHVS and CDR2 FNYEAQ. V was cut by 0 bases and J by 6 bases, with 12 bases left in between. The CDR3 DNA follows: TGTGCCAGCAGCTTAGCGTTGGGGGCGCGCAATGAGCAGTTCTTC. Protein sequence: CASSLALGARNEQFF.

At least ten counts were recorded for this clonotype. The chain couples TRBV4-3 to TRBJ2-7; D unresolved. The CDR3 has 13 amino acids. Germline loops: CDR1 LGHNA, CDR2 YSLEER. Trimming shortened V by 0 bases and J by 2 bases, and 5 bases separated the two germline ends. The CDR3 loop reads CASSQDLPYEQYF. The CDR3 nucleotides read TGCGCCAGCAGCCAAGATCTTCCCTACGAGCAGTACTTC.

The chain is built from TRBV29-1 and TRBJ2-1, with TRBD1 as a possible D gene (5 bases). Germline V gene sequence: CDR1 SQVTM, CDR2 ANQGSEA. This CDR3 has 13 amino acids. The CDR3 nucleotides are TGCAGTGCGCAGGGAATGTCCTACAATGAGCAGTTCTTC. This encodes CSAQGMSYNEQFF.

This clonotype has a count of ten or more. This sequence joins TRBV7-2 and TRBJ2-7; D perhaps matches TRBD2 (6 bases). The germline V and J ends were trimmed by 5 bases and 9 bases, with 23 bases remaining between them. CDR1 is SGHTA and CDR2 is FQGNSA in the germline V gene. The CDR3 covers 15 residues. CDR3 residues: CASSPPGLLLGVQYF. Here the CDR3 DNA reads TGTGCCAGCAGCCCTCCGGGACTTCTCCTTGGGGTGCAGTACTTC.

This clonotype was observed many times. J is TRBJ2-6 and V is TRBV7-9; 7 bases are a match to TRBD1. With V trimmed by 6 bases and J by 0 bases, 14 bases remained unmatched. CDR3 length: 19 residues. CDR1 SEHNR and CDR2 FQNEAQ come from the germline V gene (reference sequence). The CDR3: CASSTPNRDSTSGANVLTF. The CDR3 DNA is TGTGCCAGCAGTACCCCAAACCGGGACAGCACCTCTGGGGCCAACGTCCTGACTTTC.

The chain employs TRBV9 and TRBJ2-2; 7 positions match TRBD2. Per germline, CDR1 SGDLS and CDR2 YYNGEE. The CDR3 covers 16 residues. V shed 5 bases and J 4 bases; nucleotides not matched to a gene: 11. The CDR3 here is CASSHSGETPTGELFF. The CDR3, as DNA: TGTGCCAGCAGTCACAGCGGGGAGACCCCCACCGGGGAGCTGTTTTTT. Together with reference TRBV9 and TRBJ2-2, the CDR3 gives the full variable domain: DSGVTQTPKHLITATGQRVTLRCSPRSGDLSVYWYQQSLDQGLQFLIQYYNGEERAKGNILERFSAQQFPDLHSELNLSSLELGDSALYFCASSHSGETPTGELFFGEGSRLTVL.

The CDR3 loop reads CASSLSGRGPQETQYF. CDR3 in DNA: TGTGCCAGCAGCTTATCGGGGCGGGGCCCGCAAGAGACCCAGTACTTC. The chain uses TRBV7-2 and TRBJ2-5; D possibly corresponds to TRBD2 (6 bases). The CDR3 totals 16 residues. Germline V CDR1 and CDR2: SGHTA, FQGNSA. V was trimmed by 2 bases and J by 2 bases, leaving 15 bases between them.

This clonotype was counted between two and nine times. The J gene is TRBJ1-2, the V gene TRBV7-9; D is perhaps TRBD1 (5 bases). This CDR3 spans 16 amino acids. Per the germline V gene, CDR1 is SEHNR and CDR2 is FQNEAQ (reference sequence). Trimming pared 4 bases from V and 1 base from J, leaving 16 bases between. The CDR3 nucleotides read TGTGCCAGCAGCTCTGACGCGGGACGGCATAACTATGGCTACACCTTC. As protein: CASSSDAGRHNYGYTF. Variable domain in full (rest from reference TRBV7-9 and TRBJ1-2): DTGVSQNPRHKITKRGQNVTFRCDPISEHNRLYWYRQTLGQGPEFLTYFQNEAQLEKSRLLSDRFSAERPKGSFSTLEIQRTEQGDSAMYLCASSSDAGRHNYGYTFGSGTRLTVV.

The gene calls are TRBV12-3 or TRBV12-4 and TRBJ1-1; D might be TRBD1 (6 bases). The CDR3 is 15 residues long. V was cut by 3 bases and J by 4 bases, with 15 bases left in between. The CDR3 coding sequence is TGTGCCAGCAGTTTCCCGAAGAGGACAGCCACTGAAGCTTTCTTT. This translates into CASSFPKRTATEAFF.

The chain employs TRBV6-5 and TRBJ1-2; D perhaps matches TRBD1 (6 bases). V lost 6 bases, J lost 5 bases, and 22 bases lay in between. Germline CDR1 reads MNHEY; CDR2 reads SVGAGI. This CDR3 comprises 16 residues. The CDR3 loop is CASRPRTGRAWYGYTF. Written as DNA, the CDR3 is TGTGCCAGCAGACCAAGAACAGGGCGAGCTTGGTATGGCTACACCTTC.

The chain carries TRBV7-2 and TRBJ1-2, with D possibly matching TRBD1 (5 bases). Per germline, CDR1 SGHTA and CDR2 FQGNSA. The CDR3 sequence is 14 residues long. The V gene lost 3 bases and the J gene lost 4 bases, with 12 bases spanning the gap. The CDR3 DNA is TGTGCCAGCAGCTTCGTCTCACAGGTCTATGGCTACACCTTC. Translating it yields CASSFVSQVYGYTF.

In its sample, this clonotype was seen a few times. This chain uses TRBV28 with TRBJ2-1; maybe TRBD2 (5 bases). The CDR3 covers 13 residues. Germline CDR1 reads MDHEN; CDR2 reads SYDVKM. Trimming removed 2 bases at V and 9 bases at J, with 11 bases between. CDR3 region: CASSLGGWGEQFF. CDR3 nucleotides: TGTGCCAGCAGTTTAGGAGGATGGGGTGAGCAGTTCTTC.

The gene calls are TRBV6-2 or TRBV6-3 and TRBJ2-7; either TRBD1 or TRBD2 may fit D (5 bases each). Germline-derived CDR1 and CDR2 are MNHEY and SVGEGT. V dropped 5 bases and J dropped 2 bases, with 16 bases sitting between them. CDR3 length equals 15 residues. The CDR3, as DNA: TGTGCCAGCAGTCCCGAGGTTTCGGGACCCTACGAGCAGTACTTC. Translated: CASSPEVSGPYEQYF.

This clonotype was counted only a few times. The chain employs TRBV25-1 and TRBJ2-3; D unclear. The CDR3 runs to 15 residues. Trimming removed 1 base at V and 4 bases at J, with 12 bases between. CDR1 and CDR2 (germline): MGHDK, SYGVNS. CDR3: CASSEWSSIPDTQYF. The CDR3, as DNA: TGTGCCAGCAGTGAATGGTCCTCCATCCCAGATACGCAGTATTTT.

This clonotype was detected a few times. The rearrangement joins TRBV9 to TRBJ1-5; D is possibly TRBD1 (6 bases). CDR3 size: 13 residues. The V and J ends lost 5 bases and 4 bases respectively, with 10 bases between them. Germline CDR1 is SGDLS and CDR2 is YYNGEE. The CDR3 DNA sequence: TGTGCCAGCAGTGATCAGGGGAATCAGCCCCAGCATTTT. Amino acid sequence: CASSDQGNQPQHF.

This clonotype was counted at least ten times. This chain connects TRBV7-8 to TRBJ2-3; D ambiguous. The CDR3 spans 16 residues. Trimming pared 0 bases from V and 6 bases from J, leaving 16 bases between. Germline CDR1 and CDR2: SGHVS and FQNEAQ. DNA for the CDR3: TGTGCCAGCAGCTTAGCGCGTAGCAGACCTCAGGATACGCAGTATTTT. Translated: CASSLARSRPQDTQYF. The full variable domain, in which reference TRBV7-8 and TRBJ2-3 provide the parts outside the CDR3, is GAGVSQSPRYKVAKRGQDVALRCDPISGHVSLFWYQQALGQGPEFLTYFQNEAQLDKSGLPSDRFFAERPEGSVSTLKIQRTQQEDSAVYLCASSLARSRPQDTQYFGPGTRLTVL.

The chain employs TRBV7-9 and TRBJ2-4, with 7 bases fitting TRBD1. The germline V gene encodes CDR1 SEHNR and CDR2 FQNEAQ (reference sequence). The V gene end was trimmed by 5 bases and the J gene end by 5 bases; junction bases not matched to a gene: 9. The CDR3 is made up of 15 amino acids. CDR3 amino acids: CASSLGTESQNIQYF. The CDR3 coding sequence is TGTGCCAGCAGCCTGGGGACAGAAAGTCAAAACATTCAGTACTTC.

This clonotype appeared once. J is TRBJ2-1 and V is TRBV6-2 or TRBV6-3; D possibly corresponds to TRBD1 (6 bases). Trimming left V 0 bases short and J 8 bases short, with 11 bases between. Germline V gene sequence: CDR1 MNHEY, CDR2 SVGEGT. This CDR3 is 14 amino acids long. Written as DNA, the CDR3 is TGTGCCAGCAGTTACTCGATCAGGGGAGATGAGCAGTTCTTC. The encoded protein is CASSYSIRGDEQFF.

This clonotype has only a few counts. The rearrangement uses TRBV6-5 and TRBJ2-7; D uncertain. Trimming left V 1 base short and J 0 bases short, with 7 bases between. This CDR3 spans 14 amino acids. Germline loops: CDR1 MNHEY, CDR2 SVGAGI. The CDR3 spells CASSYYPASYEQYF. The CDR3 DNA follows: TGTGCCAGCAGTTACTATCCAGCCTCCTACGAGCAGTACTTC.

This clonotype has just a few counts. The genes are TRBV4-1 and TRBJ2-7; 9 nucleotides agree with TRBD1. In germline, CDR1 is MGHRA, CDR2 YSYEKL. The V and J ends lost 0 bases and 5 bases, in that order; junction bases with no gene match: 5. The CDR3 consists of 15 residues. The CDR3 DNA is TGCGCCAGCAGCCAAGAGGACAGGGGAAGGAACGAGCAGTACTTC. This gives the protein CASSQEDRGRNEQYF.

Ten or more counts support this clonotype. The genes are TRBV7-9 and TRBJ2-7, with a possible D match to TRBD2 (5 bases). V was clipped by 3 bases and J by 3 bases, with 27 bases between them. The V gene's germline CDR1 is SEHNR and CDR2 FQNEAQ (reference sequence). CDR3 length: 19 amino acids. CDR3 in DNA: TGTGCCAGCAGCTTCCGACCCGGCGGGCAAAACAGAGAAATCTACGAGCAGTACTTC. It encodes CASSFRPGGQNREIYEQYF.

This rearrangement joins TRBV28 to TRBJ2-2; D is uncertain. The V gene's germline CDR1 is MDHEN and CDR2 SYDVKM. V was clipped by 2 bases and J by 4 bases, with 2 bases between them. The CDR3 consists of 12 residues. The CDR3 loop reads CASSLPTGELFF. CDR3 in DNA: TGTGCCAGCAGTTTACCCACCGGGGAGCTGTTTTTT.

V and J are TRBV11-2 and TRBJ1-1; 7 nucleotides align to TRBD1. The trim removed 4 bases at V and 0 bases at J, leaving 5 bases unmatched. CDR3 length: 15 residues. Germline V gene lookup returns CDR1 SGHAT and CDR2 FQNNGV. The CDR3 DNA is TGTGCCAGCAGCTCCCGACAGGGCATGAACACTGAAGCTTTCTTT. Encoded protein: CASSSRQGMNTEAFF.

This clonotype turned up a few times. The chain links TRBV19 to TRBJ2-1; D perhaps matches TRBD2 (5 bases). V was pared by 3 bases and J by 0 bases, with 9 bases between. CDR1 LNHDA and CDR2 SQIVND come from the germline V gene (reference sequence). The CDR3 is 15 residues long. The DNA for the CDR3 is TGTGCCAGTAGTATGGCGGGTAGCTCCTACAATGAGCAGTTCTTC. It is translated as CASSMAGSSYNEQFF.

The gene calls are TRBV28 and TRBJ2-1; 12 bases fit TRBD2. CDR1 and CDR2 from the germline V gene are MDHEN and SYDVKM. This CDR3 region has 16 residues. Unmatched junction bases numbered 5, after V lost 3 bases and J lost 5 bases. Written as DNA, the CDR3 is TGTGCCAGCAGTTTTGTGAGGACTAGCGGGGACAATGAGCAGTTCTTC. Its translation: CASSFVRTSGDNEQFF.